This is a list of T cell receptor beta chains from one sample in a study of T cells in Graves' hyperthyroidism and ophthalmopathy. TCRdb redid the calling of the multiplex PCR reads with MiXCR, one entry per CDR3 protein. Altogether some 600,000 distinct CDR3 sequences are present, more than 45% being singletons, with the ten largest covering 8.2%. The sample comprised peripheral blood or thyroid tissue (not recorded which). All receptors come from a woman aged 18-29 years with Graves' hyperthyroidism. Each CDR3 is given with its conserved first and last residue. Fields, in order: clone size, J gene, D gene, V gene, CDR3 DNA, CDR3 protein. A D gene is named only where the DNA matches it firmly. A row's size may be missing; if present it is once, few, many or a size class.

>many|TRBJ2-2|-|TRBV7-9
TGTGCCAGCAGCCCCGGGACCGCGAACACCGGGGAGCTGTTTTTT
CASSPGTANTGELFF
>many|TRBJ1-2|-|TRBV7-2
TGTGCCAGCAGCCAGGCACATGGCTACACCTTC
CASSQAHGYTF
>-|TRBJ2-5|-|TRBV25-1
TGTGCCAGCAGTTCCCGGGGCGTTTGGGGTACGCTGGAGACCCAGTACTTC
CASSSRGVWGTLETQYF
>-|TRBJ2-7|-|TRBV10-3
TGTGCCATCAGTGAATTAGGGAGAGGGGGCTACGAGCAGTACTTC
CAISELGRGGYEQYF
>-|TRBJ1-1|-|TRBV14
TGTGCCAGCAGCCATTATTTGGGAGAGAACACTGAAGCTTTCTTT
CASSHYLGENTEAFF
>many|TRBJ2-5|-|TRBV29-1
TGCAGCGTTGAGCCTGGCGGCAAGTACCAAGAGACCCAGTACTTC
CSVEPGGKYQETQYF
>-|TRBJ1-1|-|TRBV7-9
TGTGCCAGCAGCTTAGTTGGAGGGGACACTGAAGCTTTCTTT
CASSLVGGDTEAFF
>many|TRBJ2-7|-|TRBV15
TGTGCCACCAGCAGACAGAGCTCCTACGAGCAGTACTTC
CATSRQSSYEQYF
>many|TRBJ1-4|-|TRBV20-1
TGCAGTGCTCGGGACGGCTATGATGAAAAACTGTTTTTT
CSARDGYDEKLFF
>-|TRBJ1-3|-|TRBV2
TGTGCCAGCAGTGAACACAGGACCATATATTTT
CASSEHRTIYF
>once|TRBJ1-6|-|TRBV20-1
TGCAGTGCTAGAGTCGGCGGATATACGAGGGCCCTCCACTTT
CSARVGGYTRALHF
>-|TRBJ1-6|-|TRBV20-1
TGCAGTGCTAGAGTGTCCACAGGGAATTCACCCCTCCACTTT
CSARVSTGNSPLHF
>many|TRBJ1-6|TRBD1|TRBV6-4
TGTGCCAGCAGACAGGGGGATAATTCACCCCTCCACTTT
CASRQGDNSPLHF
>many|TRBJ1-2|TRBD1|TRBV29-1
TGCAGCGTTGCTGGACAGGGGTTTGGAATCAACTATGGCTACACCTTC
CSVAGQGFGINYGYTF
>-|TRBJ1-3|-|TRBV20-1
TGCAGTGCTAGCCCCCCCCTAGGCAGGGAAACTGGAAACACCATATATTTT
CSASPPLGRETGNTIYF
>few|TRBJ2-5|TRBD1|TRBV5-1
TGCGCCAGCAGCCCCGGGACAGGGGGCGCAGAGACCCAGTACTTC
CASSPGTGGAETQYF
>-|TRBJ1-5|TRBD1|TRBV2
TGTGCCAGCTCACTGGGACAGGGGGAGCCCCAGCATTTT
CASSLGQGEPQHF
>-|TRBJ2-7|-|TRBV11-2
TGTGCCAGCTCCGGAAGGTGGAGGGTTAACTACGAGCAGTACTTC
CASSGRWRVNYEQYF
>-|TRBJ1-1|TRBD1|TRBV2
TGTGCCAGCAGCCCACGGACAGGGAGTACGGCTTTCTTT
CASSPRTGSTAFF
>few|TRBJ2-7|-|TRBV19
TGTGCCAGTAGTATAGCCGGGGACTCCTCCTACGAGCAGTACTTC
CASSIAGDSSYEQYF
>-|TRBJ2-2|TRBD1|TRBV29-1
TGCAGCGTTGAACGTCAGGGGGCCGGGGAGCTGTTTTTT
CSVERQGAGELFF
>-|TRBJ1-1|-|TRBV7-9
TGTGCCAGCAGCTTGACCCGTTTGGGGCCGAACACTGAAGCTTTCTTT
CASSLTRLGPNTEAFF
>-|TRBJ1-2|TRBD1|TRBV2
TGTGCCAGCAGGTCAGACAGGGGGGATGGCTACACCTTC
CASRSDRGDGYTF
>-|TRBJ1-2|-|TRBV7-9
TGTGCCAGCAGCTGGGAACAGGGATTCACCTTC
CASSWEQGFTF
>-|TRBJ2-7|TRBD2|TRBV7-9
TGTGCCAGCAGCTTAGTTCGGGGGGTCGCCTACGAGCAGTACTTC
CASSLVRGVAYEQYF
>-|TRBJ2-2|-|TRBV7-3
TGTGCCAGTCGGCGGAGCGGGAACACCGGGGAGCTGTTTTTT
CASRRSGNTGELFF
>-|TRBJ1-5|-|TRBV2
TGTGCCAGCAGTGAAGATGGGACTTCCAATCAGCCCCAGCATTTT
CASSEDGTSNQPQHF
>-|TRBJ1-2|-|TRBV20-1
TGCAGTGCTAAAATGGGTGGAAACTATGGCTACACCTTC
CSAKMGGNYGYTF
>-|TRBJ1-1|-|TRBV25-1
TGTGCCAGCAGTGCCGAGAAGAACACTGAAGCTTTCTTT
CASSAEKNTEAFF
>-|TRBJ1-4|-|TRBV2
TGTGCCAGCAGTTTAGTCGGAAGCCTGGCGATTAATGAAAAACTGTTTTTT
CASSLVGSLAINEKLFF
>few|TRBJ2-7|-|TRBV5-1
TGCGCCAGCAGCTTGGCCCCGGGACATCAAGTCTACGAGCAGTACTTC
CASSLAPGHQVYEQYF
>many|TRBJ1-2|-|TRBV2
TGTGCCAGCAGCGAACAGGGTCCCCACTATGGCTACACCTTC
CASSEQGPHYGYTF